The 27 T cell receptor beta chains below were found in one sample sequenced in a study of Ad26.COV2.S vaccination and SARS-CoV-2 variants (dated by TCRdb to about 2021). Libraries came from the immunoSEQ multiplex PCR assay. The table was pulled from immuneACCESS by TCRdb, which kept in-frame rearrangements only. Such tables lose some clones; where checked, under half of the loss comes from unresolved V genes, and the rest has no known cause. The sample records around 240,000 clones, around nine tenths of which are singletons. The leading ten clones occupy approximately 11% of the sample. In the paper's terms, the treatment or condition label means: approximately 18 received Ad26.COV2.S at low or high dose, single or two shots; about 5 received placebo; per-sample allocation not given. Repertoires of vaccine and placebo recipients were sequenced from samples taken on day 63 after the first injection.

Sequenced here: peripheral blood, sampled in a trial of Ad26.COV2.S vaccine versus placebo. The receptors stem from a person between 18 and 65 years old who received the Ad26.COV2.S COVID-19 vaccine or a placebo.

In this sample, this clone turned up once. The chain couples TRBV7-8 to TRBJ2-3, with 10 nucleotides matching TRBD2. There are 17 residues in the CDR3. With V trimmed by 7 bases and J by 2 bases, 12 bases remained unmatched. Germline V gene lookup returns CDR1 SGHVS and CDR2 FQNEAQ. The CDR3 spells CASIPSIAGGLTDTQYF. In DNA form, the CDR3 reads TGTGCCAGCATCCCCTCGATAGCGGGAGGCCTCACAGATACGCAGTATTTT.

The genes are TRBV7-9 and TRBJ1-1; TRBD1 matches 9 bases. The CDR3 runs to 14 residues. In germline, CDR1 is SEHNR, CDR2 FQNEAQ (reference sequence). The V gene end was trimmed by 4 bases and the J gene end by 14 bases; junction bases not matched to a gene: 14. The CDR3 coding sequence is TGTGCCAGCAGCTGGCCCCCACAGGGGGCCAAAGTCTTCTTT. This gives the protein CASSWPPQGAKVFF.

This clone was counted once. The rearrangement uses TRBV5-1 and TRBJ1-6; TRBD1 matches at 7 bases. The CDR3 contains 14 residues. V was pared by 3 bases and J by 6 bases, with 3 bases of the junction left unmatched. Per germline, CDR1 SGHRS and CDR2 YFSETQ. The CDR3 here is CASSSGTVNSPLHF. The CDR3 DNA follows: TGCGCCAGCAGCTCCGGGACAGTTAATTCACCCCTCCACTTT.

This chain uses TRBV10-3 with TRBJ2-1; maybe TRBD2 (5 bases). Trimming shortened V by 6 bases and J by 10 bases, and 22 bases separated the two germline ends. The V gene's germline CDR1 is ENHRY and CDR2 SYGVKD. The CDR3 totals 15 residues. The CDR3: CAIRLGSGPREEQFF. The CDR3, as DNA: TGTGCCATCAGGCTCGGGTCCGGGCCGAGGGAAGAGCAGTTCTTC.

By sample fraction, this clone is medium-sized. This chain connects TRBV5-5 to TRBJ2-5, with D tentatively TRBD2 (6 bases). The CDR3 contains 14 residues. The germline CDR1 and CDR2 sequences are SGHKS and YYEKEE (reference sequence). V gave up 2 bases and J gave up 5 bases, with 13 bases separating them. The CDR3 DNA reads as TGTGCCAGCAGCTTACGGAGGGTAGAGGAGACCCAGTACTTC. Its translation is CASSLRRVEETQYF.

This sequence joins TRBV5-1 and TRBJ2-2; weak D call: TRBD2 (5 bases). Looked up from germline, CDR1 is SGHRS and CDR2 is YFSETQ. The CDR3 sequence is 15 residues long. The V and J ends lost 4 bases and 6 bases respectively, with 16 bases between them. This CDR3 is CASSQPGPRAGELFF. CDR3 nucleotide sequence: TGCGCCAGCAGCCAACCGGGCCCGCGGGCCGGGGAGCTGTTTTTT.

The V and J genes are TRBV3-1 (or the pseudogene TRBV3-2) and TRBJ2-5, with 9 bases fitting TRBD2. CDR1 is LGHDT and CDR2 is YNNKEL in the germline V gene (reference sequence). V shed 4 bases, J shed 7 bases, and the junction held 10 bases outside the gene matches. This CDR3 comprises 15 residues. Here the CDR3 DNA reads TGTGCCAGCAGCCGTAGCGGGGGCCTCGGTAGGACCCAGTACTTC. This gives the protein CASSRSGGLGRTQYF.

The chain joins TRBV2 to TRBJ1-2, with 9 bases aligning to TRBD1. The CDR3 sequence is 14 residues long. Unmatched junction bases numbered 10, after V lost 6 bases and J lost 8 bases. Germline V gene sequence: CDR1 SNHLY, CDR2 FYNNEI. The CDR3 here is CASSGDREGSGYTF. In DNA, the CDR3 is TGTGCCAGCAGCGGGGACAGGGAAGGGTCGGGCTACACCTTC.

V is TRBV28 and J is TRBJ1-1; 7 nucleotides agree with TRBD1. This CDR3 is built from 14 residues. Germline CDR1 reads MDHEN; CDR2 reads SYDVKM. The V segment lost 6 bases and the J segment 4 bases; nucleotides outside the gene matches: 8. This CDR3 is CASRLGGQPTEAFF. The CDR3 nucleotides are TGTGCCAGCAGGCTAGGGGGACAGCCCACTGAAGCTTTCTTT.

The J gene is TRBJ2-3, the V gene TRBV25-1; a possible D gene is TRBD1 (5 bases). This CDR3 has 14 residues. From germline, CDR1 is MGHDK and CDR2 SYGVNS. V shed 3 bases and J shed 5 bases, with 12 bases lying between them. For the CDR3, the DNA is TGTGCCAGCAGTGATGTGGGGCTTGGAGATACGCAGTATTTT. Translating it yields CASSDVGLGDTQYF. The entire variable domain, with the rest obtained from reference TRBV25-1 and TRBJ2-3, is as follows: EADIYQTPRYLVIGTGKKITLECSQTMGHDKMYWYQQDPGMELHLIHYSYGVNSTEKGDLSSESTVSRIRTEHFPLTLESARPSHTSQYLCASSDVGLGDTQYFGPGTRLTVL.

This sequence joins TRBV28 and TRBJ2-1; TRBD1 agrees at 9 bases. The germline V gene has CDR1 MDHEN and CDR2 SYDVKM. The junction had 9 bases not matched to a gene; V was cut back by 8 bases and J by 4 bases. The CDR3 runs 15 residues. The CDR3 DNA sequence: TGTGCCAGCGCAACCGGGACAGGGAATTACAATGAGCAGTTCTTC. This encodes CASATGTGNYNEQFF.

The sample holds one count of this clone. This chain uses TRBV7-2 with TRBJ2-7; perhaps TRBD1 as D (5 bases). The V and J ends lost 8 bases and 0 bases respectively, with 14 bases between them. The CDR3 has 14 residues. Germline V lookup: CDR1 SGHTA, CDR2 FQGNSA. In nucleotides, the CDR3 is TGTGCCAGCCGACCCAGGGTTTCCTCCTACGAGCAGTACTTC. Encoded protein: CASRPRVSSYEQYF.

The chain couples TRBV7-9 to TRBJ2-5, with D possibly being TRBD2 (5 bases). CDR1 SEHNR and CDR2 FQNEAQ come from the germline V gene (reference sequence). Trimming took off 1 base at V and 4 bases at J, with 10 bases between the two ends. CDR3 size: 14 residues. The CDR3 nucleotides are TGTGCCAGCAGCTTAGACGCGGCGGGAGAGACCCAGTACTTC. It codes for CASSLDAAGETQYF.

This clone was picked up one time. The CDR3 is CASSPNWGGDQPQHF. CDR3 nucleotides: TGTGCCAGCAGTCCCAATTGGGGGGGGGATCAGCCCCAGCATTTT. The chain couples TRBV6-5 to TRBJ1-5; D might be TRBD1 (5 bases). V shed 5 bases and J shed 5 bases, with 16 bases lying between them. This CDR3 contains 15 residues. Germline CDR1 and CDR2: MNHEY and SVGAGI.

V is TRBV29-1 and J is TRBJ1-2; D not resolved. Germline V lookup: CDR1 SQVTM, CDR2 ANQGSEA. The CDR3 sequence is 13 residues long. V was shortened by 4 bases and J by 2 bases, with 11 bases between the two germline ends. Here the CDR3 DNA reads TGCAGCGTTGGGTCTTGGGCGAACTATGGCTACACCTTC. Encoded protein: CSVGSWANYGYTF.

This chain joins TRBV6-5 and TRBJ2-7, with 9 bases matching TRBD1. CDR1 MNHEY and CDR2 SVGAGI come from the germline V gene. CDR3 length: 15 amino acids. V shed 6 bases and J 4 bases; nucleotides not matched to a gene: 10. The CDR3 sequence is CASRRHRGLPYEQYF. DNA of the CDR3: TGTGCCAGCAGGAGGCACAGGGGGCTCCCTTACGAGCAGTACTTC.

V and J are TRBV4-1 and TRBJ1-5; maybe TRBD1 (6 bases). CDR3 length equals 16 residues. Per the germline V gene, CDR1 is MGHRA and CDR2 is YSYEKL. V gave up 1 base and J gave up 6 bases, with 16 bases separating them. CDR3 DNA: TGCGCCAGCAGCCAAGCCCCCTCCGGGGGGCCTCAGCCCCAGCATTTT. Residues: CASSQAPSGGPQPQHF.

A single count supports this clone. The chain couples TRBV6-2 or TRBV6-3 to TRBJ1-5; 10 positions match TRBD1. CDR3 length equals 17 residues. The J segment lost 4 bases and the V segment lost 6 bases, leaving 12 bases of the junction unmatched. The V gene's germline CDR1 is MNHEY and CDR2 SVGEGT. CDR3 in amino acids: CASSTPRPGQGNQPQHF. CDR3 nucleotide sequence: TGTGCCAGCAGCACCCCCCGTCCGGGACAGGGGAATCAGCCCCAGCATTTT.

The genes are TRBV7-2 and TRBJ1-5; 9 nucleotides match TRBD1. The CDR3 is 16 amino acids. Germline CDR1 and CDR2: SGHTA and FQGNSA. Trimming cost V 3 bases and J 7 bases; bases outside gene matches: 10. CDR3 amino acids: CASSFAPGTGNQPQHF. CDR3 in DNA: TGTGCCAGCAGCTTTGCCCCCGGGACAGGGAACCAGCCCCAGCATTTT.

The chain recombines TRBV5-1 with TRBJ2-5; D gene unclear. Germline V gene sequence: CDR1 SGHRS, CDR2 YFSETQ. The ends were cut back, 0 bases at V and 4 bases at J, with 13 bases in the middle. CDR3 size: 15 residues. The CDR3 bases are TGCGCCAGCAGCTTGGTTGGTCCTACTATAGAGACCCAGTACTTC. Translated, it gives CASSLVGPTIETQYF.

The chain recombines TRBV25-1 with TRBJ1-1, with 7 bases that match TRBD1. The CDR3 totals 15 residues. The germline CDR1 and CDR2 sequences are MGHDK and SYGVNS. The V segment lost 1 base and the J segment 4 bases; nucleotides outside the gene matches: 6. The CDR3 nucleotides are TGTGCCAGCAGTGAATTACGAGGGGGCAGCACTGAAGCTTTCTTT. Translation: CASSELRGGSTEAFF.

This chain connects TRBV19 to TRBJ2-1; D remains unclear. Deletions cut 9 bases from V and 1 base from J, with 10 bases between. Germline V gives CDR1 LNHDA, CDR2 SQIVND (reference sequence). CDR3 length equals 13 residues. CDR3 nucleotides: TGTGCCAGGAAGGCAGATTCCTACAATGAGCAGTTCTTC. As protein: CARKADSYNEQFF.

CDR3 loop: CAWSANSRYGYTF. CDR3 nucleotide sequence: TGTGCCTGGAGTGCGAACAGCCGCTATGGCTACACCTTC. The chain uses TRBV30 and TRBJ1-2; the D is unclear. The germline V and J ends were trimmed by 1 base and 4 bases, with 10 bases remaining between them. Per germline, CDR1 GTSNPN and CDR2 SVGIG (reference sequence). The length of the CDR3 is 13 residues.

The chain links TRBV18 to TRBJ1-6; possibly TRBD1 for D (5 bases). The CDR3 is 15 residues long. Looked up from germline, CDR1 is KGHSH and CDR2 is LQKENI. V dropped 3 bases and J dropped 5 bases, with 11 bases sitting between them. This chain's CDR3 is CASSPATANNSPLHF. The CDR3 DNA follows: TGTGCCAGCTCACCCGCGACAGCAAATAATTCACCCCTCCACTTT.

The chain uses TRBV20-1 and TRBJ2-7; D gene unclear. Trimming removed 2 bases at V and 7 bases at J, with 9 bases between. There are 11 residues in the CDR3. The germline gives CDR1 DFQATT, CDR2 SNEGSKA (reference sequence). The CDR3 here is CSARKSEEQYF. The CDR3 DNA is TGCAGTGCTAGAAAGAGCGAGGAGCAGTACTTC.

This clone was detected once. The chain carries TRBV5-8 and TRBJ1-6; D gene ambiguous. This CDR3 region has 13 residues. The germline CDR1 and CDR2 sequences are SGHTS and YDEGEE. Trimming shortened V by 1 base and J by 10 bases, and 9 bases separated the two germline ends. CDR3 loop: CASSLRGLSPLHF. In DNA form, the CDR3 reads TGTGCCAGCAGCTTGCGGGGTTTGTCACCCCTCCACTTT.

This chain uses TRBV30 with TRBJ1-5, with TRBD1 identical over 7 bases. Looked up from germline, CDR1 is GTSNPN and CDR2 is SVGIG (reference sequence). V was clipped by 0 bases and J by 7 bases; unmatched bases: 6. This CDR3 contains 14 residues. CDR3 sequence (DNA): TGTGCCTGGAGTGTCGGACAGGTCGGGCAGCCCCAGCATTTT. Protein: CAWSVGQVGQPQHF.